This T cell receptor beta chain originates from a study of blood T cell repertoires in COVID-19. Study information: PBMCs, B-cell-depleted T cells, or T cells provided the cDNA or gDNA that made up the material.

Libraries were prepared by immunoSEQ multiplex PCR; TCRdb keeps only in-frame clonotypes and omits some of them. Of about 60,000 clones in the sample, 60% to 85% were seen once. This CDR3 contains 16 residues. The V gene lost 6 bases and the J gene lost 0 bases, with 14 bases spanning the gap. Germline V gene lookup returns CDR1 KGHSH and CDR2 LQKENI. This receptor was taken from a woman aged 80 or over with acute or convalescent COVID-19. Sequenced material: peripheral blood. The chain couples TRBV18 to TRBJ2-2; D possibly corresponds to TRBD2 (6 bases). CDR3 bases: TGTGCCAGCTCCCCTCGGGGACTTGCGAACACCGGGGAGCTGTTTTTT. Its protein product is CASSPRGLANTGELFF. The variable domain in full, completed from reference TRBV18 and TRBJ2-2, reads NAGVMQNPRHLVRRRGQEARLRCSPMKGHSHVYWYRQLPEEGLKFMVYLQKENIIDESGMPKERFSAEFPKEGPSILRIQQVVRGDSAAYFCASSPRGLANTGELFFGEGSRLTVL.